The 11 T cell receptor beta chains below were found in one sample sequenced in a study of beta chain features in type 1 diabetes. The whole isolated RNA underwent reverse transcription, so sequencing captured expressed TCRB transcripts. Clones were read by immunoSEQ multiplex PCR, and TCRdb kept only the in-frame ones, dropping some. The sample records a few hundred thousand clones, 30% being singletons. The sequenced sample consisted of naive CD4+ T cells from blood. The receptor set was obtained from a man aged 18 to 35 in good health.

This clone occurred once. In DNA form, the CDR3 reads TGTGCCAGCAGTTTAAGGACGGATATCTATGGCTACACCTTC. Encoded protein: CASSLRTDIYGYTF. This chain uses TRBV28 with TRBJ1-2, with no clear D. This CDR3 has 14 residues. Germline values: CDR1 MDHEN, CDR2 SYDVKM. The V gene lost 2 bases and the J gene lost 4 bases, with 11 bases spanning the gap.

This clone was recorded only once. In DNA, the CDR3 is TGCGCCAGCAGCAGTGGACAGGGCATGGATACGCAGTATTTT. The encoded protein is CASSSGQGMDTQYF. The chain recombines TRBV5-1 with TRBJ2-3, with 8 bases fitting TRBD1. With V trimmed by 4 bases and J by 6 bases, 7 bases remained unmatched. Germline V gene data show CDR1 as SGHRS and CDR2 as YFSETQ. The CDR3 runs to 14 residues.

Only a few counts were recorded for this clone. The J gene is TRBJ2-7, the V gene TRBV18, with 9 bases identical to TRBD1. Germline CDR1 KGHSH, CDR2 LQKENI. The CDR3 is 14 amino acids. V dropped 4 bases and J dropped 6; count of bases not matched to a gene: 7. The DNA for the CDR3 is TGTGCCAGCTCACTAGGGACAGGGAGATCCGAGCAGTACTTC. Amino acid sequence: CASSLGTGRSEQYF.

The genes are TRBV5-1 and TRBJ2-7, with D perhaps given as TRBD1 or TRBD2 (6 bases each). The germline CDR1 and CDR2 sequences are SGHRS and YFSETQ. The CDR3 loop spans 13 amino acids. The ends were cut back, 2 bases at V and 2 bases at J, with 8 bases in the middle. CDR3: CASSFGGAYEQYF. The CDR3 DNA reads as TGCGCCAGCAGCTTCGGGGGCGCCTACGAGCAGTACTTC.

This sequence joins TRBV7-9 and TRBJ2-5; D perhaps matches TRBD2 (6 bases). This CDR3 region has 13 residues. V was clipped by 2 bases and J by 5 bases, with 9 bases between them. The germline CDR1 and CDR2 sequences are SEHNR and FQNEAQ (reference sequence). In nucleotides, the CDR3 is TGTGCCAGCAGCTTATCAGGAGGGGAGACCCAGTACTTC. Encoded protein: CASSLSGGETQYF.

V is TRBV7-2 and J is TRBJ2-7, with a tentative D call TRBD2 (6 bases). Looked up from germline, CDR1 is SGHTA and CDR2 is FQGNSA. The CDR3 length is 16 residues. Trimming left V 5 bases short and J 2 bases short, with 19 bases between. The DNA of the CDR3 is TGTGCCAGCAGCGAAGCTACTCGGGCTAGCGCCTACGAGCAGTACTTC. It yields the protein CASSEATRASAYEQYF. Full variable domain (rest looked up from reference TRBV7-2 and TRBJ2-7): GAGVSQSPSNKVTEKGKDVELRCDPISGHTALYWYRQSLGQGLEFLIYFQGNSAPDKSGLPSDRFSAERTGGSVSTLTIQRTQQEDSAVYLCASSEATRASAYEQYFGPGTRLTVT.

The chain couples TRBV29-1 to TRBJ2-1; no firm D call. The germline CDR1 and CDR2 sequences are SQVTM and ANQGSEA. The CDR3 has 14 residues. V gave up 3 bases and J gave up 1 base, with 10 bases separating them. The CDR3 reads CSVETQVSYNEQFF. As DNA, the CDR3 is TGCAGCGTTGAGACCCAGGTTTCCTACAATGAGCAGTTCTTC.

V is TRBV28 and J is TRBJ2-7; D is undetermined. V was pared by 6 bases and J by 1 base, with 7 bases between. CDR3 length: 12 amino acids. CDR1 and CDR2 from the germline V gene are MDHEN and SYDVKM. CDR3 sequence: CASSLPSYEQYF. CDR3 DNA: TGTGCCAGCAGCCTACCTTCCTACGAGCAGTACTTC.

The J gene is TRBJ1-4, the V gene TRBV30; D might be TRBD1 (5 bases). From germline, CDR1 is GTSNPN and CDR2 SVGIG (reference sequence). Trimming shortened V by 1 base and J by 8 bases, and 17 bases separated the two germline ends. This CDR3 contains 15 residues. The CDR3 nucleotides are TGTGCCTGGAGTGATTATGGGCAGGGCCTAGAAAAACTGTTTTTT. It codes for CAWSDYGQGLEKLFF.

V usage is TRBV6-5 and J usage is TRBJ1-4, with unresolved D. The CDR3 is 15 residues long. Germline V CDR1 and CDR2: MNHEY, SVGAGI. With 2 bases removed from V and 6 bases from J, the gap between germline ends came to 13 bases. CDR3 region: CASSYNAGAYEKLFF. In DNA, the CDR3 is TGTGCCAGCAGTTACAACGCAGGTGCCTATGAAAAACTGTTTTTT.

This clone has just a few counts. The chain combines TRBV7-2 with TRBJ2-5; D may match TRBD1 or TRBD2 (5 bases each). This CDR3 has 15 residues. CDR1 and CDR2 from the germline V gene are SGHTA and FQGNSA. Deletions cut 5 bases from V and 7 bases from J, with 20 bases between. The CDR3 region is CASSIYRGELGTQYF. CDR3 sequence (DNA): TGTGCCAGCAGCATATACCGAGGGGAGCTTGGGACCCAGTACTTC.